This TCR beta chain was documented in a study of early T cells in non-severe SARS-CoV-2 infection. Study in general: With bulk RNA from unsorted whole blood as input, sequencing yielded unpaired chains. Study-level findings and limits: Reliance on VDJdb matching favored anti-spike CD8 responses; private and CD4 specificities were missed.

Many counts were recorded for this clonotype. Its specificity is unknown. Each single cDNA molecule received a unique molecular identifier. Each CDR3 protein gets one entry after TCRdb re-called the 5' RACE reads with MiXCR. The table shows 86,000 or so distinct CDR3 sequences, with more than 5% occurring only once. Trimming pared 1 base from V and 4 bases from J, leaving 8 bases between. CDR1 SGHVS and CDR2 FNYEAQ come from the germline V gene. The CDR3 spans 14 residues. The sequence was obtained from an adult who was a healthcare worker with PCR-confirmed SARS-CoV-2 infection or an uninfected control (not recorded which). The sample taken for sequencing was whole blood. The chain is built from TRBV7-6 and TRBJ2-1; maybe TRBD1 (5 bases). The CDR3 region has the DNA TGTGCCAGCAGCTTAGAGGGGATATACAATGAGCAGTTCTTC. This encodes CASSLEGIYNEQFF.